This T cell receptor (beta chain) was documented in a study of a mutant IDH1 vaccine in newly diagnosed glioma. Study background: Treated patients had a mean age of approximately 40 years and a sex split that was roughly 60% male and around 38% female. Receipt of radiotherapy, temozolomide, or both preceded the study, and most received both.

Points on this clone: As yet, its antigen is unknown.

Time point defined: week 35, safety follow-up. Topical imiquimod accompanied each vaccine dose, which consisted of 300 ug of mutant IDH1 20-mer peptide. Points from the study as a whole: Apparently unrelated to pseudoprogression were changes in the top peripheral T cell clonotypes.

Trimming stripped 3 bases from V and 1 base from J, with 9 bases between. Germline assignment: CDR1 LNHDA and CDR2 SQIVND (reference sequence). The CDR3 has 14 residues. Measured with immunoSEQ multiplex PCR; TCRdb has only the in-frame clones, and not every one. The data contain 53,000 or so clones, 79% of them seen just once; the ten biggest clones take up roughly 6.2%. This receptor was obtained from a man aged 35 to 55 with glioma. Specimen: PBMCs, collected from a glioma patient whose treatment included an IDH1 peptide vaccine. The chain couples TRBV19 to TRBJ1-1; D remains ambiguous. CDR3 bases: TGTGCCAGTAGTATCACGGCAGCGAACACTGAAGCTTTCTTT. Its translation: CASSITAANTEAFF.